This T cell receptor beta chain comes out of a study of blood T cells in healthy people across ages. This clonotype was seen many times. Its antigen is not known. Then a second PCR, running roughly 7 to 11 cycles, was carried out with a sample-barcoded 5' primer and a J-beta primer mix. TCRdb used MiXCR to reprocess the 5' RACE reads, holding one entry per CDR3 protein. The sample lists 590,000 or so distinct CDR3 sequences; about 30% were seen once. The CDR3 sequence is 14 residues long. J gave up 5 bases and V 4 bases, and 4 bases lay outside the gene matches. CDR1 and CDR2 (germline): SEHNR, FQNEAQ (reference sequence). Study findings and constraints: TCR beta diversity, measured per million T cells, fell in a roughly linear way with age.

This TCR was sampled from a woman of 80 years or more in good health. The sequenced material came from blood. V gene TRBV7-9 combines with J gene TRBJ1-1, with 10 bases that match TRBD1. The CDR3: CASSSPDRGTEAFF. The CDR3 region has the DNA TGTGCCAGCAGCTCCCCGGACAGGGGGACTGAAGCTTTCTTT. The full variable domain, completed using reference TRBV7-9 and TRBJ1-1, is DTGVSQNPRHKITKRGQNVTFRCDPISEHNRLYWYRQTLGQGPEFLTYFQNEAQLEKSRLLSDRFSAERPKGSFSTLEIQRTEQGDSAMYLCASSSPDRGTEAFFGQGTRLTVV.